The text below deals with one T cell receptor (beta chain). Its antigen is not known. This sample is drawn from a study of radiotherapy plus CTLA-4 blockade in lung cancer. Study context: Objective responses were observed in approximately 20% of patients, and disease control was achieved by approximately 34%.

Overall study results and limits: Increased serum interferon-beta after radiation also reportedly predicted response strongly. Subsequent to radiotherapy plus ipilimumab, tumor-derived TCR clones underwent expansion in blood.

Profiled with immunoSEQ multiplex PCR; TCRdb holds only in-frame clones, not every one. The sample contains over 100,000 clones, roughly four fifths of which appear only once. Germline CDR1 SGHAT, CDR2 FQNNGV. Trimming left V 1 base short and J 1 base short, with 10 bases between. This CDR3 contains 15 residues. Focal radiation plus CTLA-4 blockade with ipilimumab was administered to patients who had chemo-refractory metastatic non-small-cell lung cancer. The chain links TRBV11-2 to TRBJ1-1, with D uncertain. This clonotype was obtained from a human donor with non-small cell lung cancer that progressed on radiotherapy plus ipilimumab. Some clones in this sample may be carry-over from other donors' samples. Sequencing was performed on peripheral blood, taken from a patient treated with radiotherapy plus ipilimumab. CDR3 in amino acids: CASSLGWDTNTEAFF. The DNA of the CDR3 is TGTGCCAGCAGCTTAGGATGGGATACGAACACTGAAGCTTTCTTT.